The sample holds many counts of the clone carrying this T cell receptor beta chain. Its antigen is unknown. The data are from a study of CD8 T cells in ankylosing spondylitis. Generation of TCR beta libraries employed quantitative 5'-RACE incorporating molecular barcodes. TCRdb fed the 5' RACE reads into MiXCR, producing one record per CDR3 protein. The sample holds 150,000 to 200,000 distinct CDR3 sequences; 10% to 15% are singletons and the top ten take more than 9.5%. The V and J ends lost 2 bases and 2 bases respectively, with 9 bases between them. Germline-derived CDR1 and CDR2 are SGHVS and FQNEAQ. The CDR3 sequence is 14 residues long. Study-level results: Disease-linked clones proved CD8+ and comparatively uncommon in peripheral blood. Past studies reported some motif variants in reactive arthritis synovial fluid and blood. Reportedly, significant enrichment of disease-linked clones occurred in matched ankylosing spondylitis synovial fluid.

Sequences were obtained from blood, either unsorted or a sorted T cell fraction (not recorded which). The chain is built from TRBV7-8 and TRBJ2-5; no clear D gene. This clonotype was obtained from a female donor with ankylosing spondylitis or in good health (not recorded which). As DNA, the CDR3 is TGTGCCAGCAGCTTAAGGATACAGCAAGAGACCCAGTACTTC. It specifies CASSLRIQQETQYF.